The T cell receptor (beta chain) under discussion was sequenced for a study of T cells in women clearing cervical HPV infection. The CDR3 spans 13 residues. Germline V gives CDR1 SSHAT, CDR2 FNYEAQ (reference sequence). Produced via immunoSEQ multiplex PCR; TCRdb's table is partial and in-frame only. This repertoire includes 20,000 to 30,000 clones. Regarding this clone: One junction end does not reproduce the germline sequence, and a read error may be involved. The read finishes 3 residues shy of the CDR3 end, and the germline J gene is used to complete it.

The sequenced sample consisted of blood buffy coat. This sequence originates from a woman between 18 and 75 years old with a cervical HPV16 infection that either progressed to CIN3+ or cleared (not recorded which). The V call is TRBV7-7, the J call TRBJ1-4; D possibly corresponds to TRBD1 (6 bases). The sequenced CDR3 bases are TGTGCTAGCAGCACCACAGGGTTGGGAAAA. Translation gives CASSTTGLGK. Given in full, the CDR3 is CASSTTGLGKLFF.